These T cell receptor beta chains were read from a single sample in a study of identical twins. TCRdb redid the calling of the 5' RACE reads with MiXCR, one entry per CDR3 protein. The sample carries hundreds of thousands of distinct CDR3 sequences, roughly 7.2% recorded once. Another study also made use of these data, one on yellow fever vaccine responses in identical twins.

Specimen: PBMCs. The receptor set was obtained from a woman aged 18-30 years in good health. CDR3s include the opening cysteine and the closing phenylalanine or tryptophan. A D gene is named only where the DNA matches it firmly. For some rows the clone size is stated as once, few or many, or as a class when expanded; others skip it.

v_gene	j_gene	d_gene	abundance	CDR3aa	CDR3nt
TRBV29-1	TRBJ2-7	TRBD1	-	CSVAYLGQGASEQYF	TGCAGCGTTGCGTATTTGGGACAGGGGGCGTCCGAGCAGTACTTC
TRBV20-1	TRBJ2-1	-	few	CSAFTGFRNEQFF	TGCAGTGCTTTTACAGGGTTCCGCAATGAGCAGTTCTTC
TRBV12-3/TRBV12-4	TRBJ2-1	TRBD2	few	CASSFRRGLAVNEQFF	TGTGCCAGCAGTTTTAGGCGGGGACTAGCGGTCAATGAGCAGTTCTTC
TRBV5-1	TRBJ2-1	TRBD2	-	CASSLRAGGSTGSEQFF	TGCGCCAGCAGTCTTAGAGCGGGAGGGTCGACTGGAAGTGAGCAGTTCTTC
TRBV20-1	TRBJ1-4	-	few	CSAETGIWGEKLFF	TGCAGTGCTGAAACCGGGATCTGGGGTGAAAAACTGTTTTTT
TRBV5-1	TRBJ2-5	-	-	CASSMGGANQETQYF	TGCGCCAGCAGCATGGGGGGTGCAAACCAAGAGACCCAGTACTTC
TRBV20-1	TRBJ2-6	-	-	CSARLRPSGANVLTF	TGCAGTGCTAGACTCCGACCCTCTGGGGCCAACGTCCTGACTTTC
TRBV5-1	TRBJ2-7	TRBD2	few	CASSLDLAGTHEQYF	TGCGCCAGCAGCTTGGATCTAGCGGGGACTCACGAGCAGTACTTC
TRBV5-1	TRBJ2-5	-	few	CASSNTGKETQYF	TGCGCCAGCAGCAATACAGGAAAAGAGACCCAGTACTTC
TRBV5-1	TRBJ2-7	TRBD1	many	CASGTGSSYEQYF	TGCGCCAGTGGGACAGGTTCGTCCTACGAGCAGTACTTC
TRBV4-1	TRBJ1-1	-	-	CASSQVSVNTEAFF	TGCGCCAGCAGCCAAGTATCAGTGAACACTGAAGCTTTCTTT
TRBV7-2	TRBJ2-3	-	-	CASSKIAVTSTDTQYF	TGTGCCAGCAGCAAAATAGCGGTGACTAGCACAGATACGCAGTATTTT
TRBV28	TRBJ1-1	-	few	CASSREGRTEAFF	TGTGCCAGCAGCAGGGAGGGGCGGACTGAAGCTTTCTTT
TRBV4-1	TRBJ1-1	-	-	CASSPGQGSNTEAFF	TGCGCCAGCAGCCCAGGGCAGGGATCGAACACTGAAGCTTTCTTT
TRBV18	TRBJ2-5	-	many	CASSPQTTETQYF	TGTGCCAGCTCACCTCAGACGACAGAGACCCAGTACTTC
TRBV20-1	TRBJ1-1	-	many	CSASDQFGSLEAFF	TGCAGTGCTAGTGATCAATTTGGCAGTTTGGAAGCTTTCTTT
TRBV5-1	TRBJ2-5	-	-	CASSLAGREQETQYF	TGCGCCAGCAGCTTGGCCGGCAGGGAGCAAGAGACCCAGTACTTC
TRBV11-3	TRBJ2-3	-	-	CASSLTPGRGLSDTQYF	TGTGCCAGCAGCTTAACACCGGGCCGGGGACTTTCAGATACGCAGTATTTT
TRBV2	TRBJ2-7	-	-	CASSHDSKNYEQYF	TGTGCCAGCAGTCATGACTCGAAAAACTACGAGCAGTACTTC
TRBV12-3/TRBV12-4	TRBJ2-1	TRBD2	many	CASSFIAGAPTHEQFF	TGTGCCAGCAGTTTTATAGCGGGAGCCCCCACACATGAGCAGTTCTTC